This TCR beta chain was sequenced for a study of tumor and adjacent non-tumor tissue in lung cancer. Across the whole study: Patients comprised about a dozen adenocarcinoma, 2 squamous cell carcinoma and 1 small cell lung cancer. Patients were aged about 30 to 76, 9 to 10 men and 5 women, stage I to III.

Study-wide findings and caveats: In normal lung, the top 100 clones were significantly more dominant than in tumor.

The CDR3 loop spans 16 amino acids. Germline V gives CDR1 SGHRS, CDR2 YFSETQ. The template was RNA from unsorted bulk tissue. Distant lung tissue was collected more than 3 cm away from the tumor edge. Concerning this clonotype: As yet, its antigen is unknown. Germline is not matched at one junction end, which may reflect a read error.

A modified ARM-PCR protocol with three rounds of nested PCR amplified TCRbeta. MiXCR, applied by TCRdb to the multiplex PCR reads, yields one record per CDR3 protein. Here the sample spans 90,000 to 100,000 distinct CDR3 sequences, 80% being singletons. The chain combines TRBV5-1 with TRBJ2-4, with D maybe TRBD2 (6 bases). Sequenced material: distant non-tumor lung tissue. This clonotype was obtained from a man aged 60 to 75 with small cell lung cancer. CDR3 nucleotide sequence: TGCGCCAGCAGCCCAAATCAGGAACTAGCCAAAAACATTGAGTACTTC. This encodes CASSPNQELAKNIEYF.